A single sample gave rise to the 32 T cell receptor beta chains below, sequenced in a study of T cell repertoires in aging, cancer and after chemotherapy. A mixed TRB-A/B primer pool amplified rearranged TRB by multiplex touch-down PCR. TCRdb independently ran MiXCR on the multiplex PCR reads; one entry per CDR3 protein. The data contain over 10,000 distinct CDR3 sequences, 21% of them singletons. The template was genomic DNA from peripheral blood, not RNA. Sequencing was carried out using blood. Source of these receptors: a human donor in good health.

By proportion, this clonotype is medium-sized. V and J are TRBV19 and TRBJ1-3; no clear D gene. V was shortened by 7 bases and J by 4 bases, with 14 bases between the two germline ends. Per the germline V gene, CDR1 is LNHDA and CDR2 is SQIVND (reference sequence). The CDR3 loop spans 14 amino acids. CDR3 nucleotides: TGTGCCAGTATTCGGACTGCGGAGGGAAACACCATATATTTT. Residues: CASIRTAEGNTIYF.

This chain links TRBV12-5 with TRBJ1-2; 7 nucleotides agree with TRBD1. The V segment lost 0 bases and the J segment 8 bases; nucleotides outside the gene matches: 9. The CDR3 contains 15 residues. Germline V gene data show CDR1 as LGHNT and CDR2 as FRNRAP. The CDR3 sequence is CASGLVNEGARGYTF. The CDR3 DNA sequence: TGTGCTAGTGGTTTGGTCAACGAGGGGGCTAGAGGCTACACCTTC.

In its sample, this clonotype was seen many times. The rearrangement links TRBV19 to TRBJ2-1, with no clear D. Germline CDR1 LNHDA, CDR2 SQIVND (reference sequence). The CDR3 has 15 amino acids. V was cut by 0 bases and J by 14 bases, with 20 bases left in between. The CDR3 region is CASSIDMAPHGGEFF. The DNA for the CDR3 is TGTGCCAGTAGTATAGATATGGCTCCTCACGGTGGGGAGTTCTTC.

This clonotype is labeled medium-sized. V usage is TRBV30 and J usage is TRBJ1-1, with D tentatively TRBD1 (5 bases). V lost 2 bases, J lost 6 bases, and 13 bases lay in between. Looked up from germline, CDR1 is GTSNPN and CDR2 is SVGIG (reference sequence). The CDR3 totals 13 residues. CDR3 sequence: CAWSRDLDSEAFF. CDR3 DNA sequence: TGTGCCTGGAGTCGGGACCTTGACTCTGAAGCTTTCTTT. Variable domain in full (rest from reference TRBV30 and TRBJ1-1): SQTIHQWPATLVQPVGSPLSLECTVEGTSNPNLYWYRQAAGRGLQLLFYSVGIGQISSEVPQNLSASRPQDRQFILSSKKLLLSDSGFYLCAWSRDLDSEAFFGQGTRLTVV.

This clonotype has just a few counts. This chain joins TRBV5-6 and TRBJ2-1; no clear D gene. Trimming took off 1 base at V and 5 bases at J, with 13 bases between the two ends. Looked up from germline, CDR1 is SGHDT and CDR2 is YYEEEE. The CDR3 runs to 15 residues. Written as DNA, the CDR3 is TGTGCCAGCAGCTTGTATGGAAATACGAACAATGAGCAGTTCTTC. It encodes CASSLYGNTNNEQFF.

The DNA for the CDR3 is TGTGCCAGCAGTGATATATGGCATGTCGTCACCGGGGAGCTGTTTTTT. This codes for CASSDIWHVVTGELFF. This rearrangement joins TRBV2 to TRBJ2-2; D is uncertain. This CDR3 comprises 16 residues. The V and J ends lost 3 bases and 4 bases respectively, with 15 bases between them. Per the germline V gene, CDR1 is SNHLY and CDR2 is FYNNEI.

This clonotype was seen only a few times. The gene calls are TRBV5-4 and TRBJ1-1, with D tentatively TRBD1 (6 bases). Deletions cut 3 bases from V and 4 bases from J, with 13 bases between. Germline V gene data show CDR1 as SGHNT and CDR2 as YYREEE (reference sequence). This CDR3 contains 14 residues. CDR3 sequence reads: CASSSATGATEAFF. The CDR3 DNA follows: TGTGCCAGCAGCTCCGCGACGGGGGCCACTGAAGCTTTCTTT.

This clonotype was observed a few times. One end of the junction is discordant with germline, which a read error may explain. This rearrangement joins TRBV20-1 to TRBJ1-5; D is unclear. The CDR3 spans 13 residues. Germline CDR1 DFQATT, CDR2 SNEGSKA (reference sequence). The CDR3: CSARGPGPGIEHF. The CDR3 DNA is TGCAGTGCCAGAGGTCCAGGTCCAGGCATCGAGCATTTT.

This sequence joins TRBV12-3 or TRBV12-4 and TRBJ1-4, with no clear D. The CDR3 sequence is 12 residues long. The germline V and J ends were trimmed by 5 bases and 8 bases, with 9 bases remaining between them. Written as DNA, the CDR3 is TGTGCCAGCAGTCCCCTCGGGGAAAAACTGTTTTTT. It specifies CASSPLGEKLFF.

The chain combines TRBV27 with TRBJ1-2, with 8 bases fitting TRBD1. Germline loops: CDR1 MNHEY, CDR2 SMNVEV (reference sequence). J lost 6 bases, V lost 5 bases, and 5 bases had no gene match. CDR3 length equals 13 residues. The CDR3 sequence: CASSEDRVNGYTF. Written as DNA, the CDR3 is TGTGCCAGCAGTGAGGACAGGGTGAATGGCTACACCTTC.

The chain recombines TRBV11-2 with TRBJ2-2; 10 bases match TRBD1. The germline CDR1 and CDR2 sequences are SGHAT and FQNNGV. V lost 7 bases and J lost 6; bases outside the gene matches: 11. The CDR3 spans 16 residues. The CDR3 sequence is CASTPLGTGVPGELFF. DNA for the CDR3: TGTGCCAGCACCCCCCTCGGGACAGGGGTTCCCGGGGAGCTGTTTTTT. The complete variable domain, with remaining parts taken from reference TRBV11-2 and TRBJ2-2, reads EAGVAQSPRYKIIEKRQSVAFWCNPISGHATLYWYQQILGQGPKLLIQFQNNGVVDDSQLPKDRFSAERLKGVDSTLKIQPAKLEDSAVYLCASTPLGTGVPGELFFGEGSRLTVL.

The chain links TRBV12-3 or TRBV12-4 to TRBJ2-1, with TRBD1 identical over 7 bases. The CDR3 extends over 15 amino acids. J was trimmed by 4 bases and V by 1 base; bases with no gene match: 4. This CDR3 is CASSLGGGGYNEQFF. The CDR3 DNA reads TGTGCCAGCAGTTTAGGAGGGGGCGGGTACAATGAGCAGTTCTTC.

The DNA for the CDR3 is TGTGCCAGTAGCACGGGGGGAGGGGAGCGAGAGACCCAGTACTTC. Its protein is CASSTGGGERETQYF. The rearrangement joins TRBV19 to TRBJ2-5, with 7 bases that match TRBD2. Trimming took 6 bases from V and 4 from J; bases not matched to a gene: 11. Per the germline V gene, CDR1 is LNHDA and CDR2 is SQIVND (reference sequence). The CDR3 contains 15 residues.

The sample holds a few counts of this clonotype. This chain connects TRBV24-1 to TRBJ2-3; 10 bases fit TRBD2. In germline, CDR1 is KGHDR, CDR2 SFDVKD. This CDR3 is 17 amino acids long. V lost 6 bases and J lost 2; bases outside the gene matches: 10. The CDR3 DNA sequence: TGTGCCACCAGTAGAGGAGCGGGGGGGCCTGACACAGATACGCAGTATTTT. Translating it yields CATSRGAGGPDTDTQYF.

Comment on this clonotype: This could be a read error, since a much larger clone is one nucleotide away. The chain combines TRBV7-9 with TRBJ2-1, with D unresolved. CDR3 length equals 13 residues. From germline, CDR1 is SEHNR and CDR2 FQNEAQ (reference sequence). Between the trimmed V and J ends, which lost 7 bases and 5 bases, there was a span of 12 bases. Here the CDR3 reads CASNFGTNNEQFF. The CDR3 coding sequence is TGTGCCAGCAACTTCGGCACCAACAATGAGCAGTTCTTC.

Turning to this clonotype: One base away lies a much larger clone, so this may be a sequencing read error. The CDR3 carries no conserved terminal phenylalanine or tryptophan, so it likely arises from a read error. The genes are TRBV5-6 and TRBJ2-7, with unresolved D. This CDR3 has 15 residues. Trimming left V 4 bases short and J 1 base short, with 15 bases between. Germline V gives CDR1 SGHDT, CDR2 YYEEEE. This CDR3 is CASSPQAQSSYEQYS. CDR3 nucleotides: TGTGCCAGCAGCCCTCAGGCCCAGTCGTCCTACGAGCAGTACTCC.

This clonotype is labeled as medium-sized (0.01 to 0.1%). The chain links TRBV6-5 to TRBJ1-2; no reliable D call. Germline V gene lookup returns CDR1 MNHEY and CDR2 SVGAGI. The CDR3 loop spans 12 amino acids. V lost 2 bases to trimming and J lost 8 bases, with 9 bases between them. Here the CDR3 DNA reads TGTGCCAGCAGTTACGTCCACGGGGGCTACACCTTC. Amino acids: CASSYVHGGYTF.

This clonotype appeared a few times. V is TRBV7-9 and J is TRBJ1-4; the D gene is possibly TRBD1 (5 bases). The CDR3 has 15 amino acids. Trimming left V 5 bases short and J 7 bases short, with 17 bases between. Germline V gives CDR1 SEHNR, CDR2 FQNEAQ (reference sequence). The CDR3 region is CASSGGGRAREKLFF. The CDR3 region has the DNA TGTGCCAGCAGCGGCGGGGGAAGGGCGCGTGAAAAACTGTTTTTT.

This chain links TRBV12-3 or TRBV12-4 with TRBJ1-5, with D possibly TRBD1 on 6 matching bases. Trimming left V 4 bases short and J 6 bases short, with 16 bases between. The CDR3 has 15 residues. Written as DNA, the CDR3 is TGTGCCAGCAGTTACGGAAGGGGGGGAAGTCAGCCCCAGCATTTT. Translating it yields CASSYGRGGSQPQHF.

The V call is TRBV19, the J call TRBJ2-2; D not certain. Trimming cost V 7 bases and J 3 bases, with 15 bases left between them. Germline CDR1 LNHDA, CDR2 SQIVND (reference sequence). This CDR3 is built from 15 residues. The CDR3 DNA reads TGTGCCAGTAAGGCCGGTGGAGTGGACACCGGGGAGCTGTTTTTT. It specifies CASKAGGVDTGELFF.

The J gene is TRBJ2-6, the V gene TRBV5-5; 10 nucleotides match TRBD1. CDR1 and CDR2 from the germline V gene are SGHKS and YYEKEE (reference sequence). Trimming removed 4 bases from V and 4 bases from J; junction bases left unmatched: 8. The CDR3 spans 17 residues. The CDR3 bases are TGTGCCAGCAGCGACCAAGGGACAGGGGTAGGGGCCAACGTCCTGACTTTC. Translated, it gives CASSDQGTGVGANVLTF.

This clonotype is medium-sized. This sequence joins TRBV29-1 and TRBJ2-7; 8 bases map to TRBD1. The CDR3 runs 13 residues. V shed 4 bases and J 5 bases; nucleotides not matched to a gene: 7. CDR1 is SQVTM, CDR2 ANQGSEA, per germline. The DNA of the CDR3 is TGCAGCGTTGGGGCCCAGGGGGCCCACGAGCAGTACTTC. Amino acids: CSVGAQGAHEQYF.

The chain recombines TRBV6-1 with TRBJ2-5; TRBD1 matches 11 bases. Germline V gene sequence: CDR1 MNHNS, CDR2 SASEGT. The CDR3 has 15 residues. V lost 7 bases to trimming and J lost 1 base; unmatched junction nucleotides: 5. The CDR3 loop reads CASNSGQGGQETQYF. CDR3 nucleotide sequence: TGTGCCAGCAACTCGGGACAGGGGGGCCAAGAGACCCAGTACTTC.

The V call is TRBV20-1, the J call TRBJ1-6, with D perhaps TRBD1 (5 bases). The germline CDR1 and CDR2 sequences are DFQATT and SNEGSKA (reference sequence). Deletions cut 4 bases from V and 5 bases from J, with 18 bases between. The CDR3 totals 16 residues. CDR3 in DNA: TGCAGTGCTACCGGGGGGGGGGGGAGAGATAATTCACCCCTCCACTTT. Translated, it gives CSATGGGGRDNSPLHF.

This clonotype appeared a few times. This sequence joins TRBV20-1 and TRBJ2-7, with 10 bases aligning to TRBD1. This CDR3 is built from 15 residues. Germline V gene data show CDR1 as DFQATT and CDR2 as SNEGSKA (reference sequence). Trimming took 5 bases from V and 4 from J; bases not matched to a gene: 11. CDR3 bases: TGCAGTGCTGCCCCGGGACAGGGGTCTGGTTACGAGCAGTACTTC. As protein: CSAAPGQGSGYEQYF.

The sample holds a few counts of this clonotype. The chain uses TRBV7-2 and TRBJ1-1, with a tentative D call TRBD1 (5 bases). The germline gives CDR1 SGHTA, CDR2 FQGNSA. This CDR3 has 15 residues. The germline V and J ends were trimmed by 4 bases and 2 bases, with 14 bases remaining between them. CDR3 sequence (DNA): TGTGCCAGCAGCTCCAGACAGATCTCAAACACTGAAGCTTTCTTT. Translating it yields CASSSRQISNTEAFF. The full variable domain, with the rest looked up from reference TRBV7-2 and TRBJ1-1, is GAGVSQSPSNKVTEKGKDVELRCDPISGHTALYWYRQSLGQGLEFLIYFQGNSAPDKSGLPSDRFSAERTGGSVSTLTIQRTQQEDSAVYLCASSSRQISNTEAFFGQGTRLTVV.

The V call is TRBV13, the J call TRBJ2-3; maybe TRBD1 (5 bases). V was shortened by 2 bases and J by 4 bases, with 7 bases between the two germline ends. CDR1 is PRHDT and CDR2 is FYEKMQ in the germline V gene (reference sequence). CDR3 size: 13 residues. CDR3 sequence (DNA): TGTGCCAGCAGCTTAAGGGGTTCAGATACGCAGTATTTT. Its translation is CASSLRGSDTQYF. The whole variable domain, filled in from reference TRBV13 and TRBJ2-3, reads AAGVIQSPRHLIKEKRETATLKCYPIPRHDTVYWYQQGPGQDPQFLISFYEKMQSDKGSIPDRFSAQQFSDYHSELNMSSLELGDSALYFCASSLRGSDTQYFGPGTRLTVL.

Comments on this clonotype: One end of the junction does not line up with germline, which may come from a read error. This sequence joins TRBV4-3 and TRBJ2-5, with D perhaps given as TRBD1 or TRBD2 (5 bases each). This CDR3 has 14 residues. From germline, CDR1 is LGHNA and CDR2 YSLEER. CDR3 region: CASSLLDSGETQYF. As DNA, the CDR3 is TGTGCCAGCAGCCTCCTGGACTCAGGGGAGACCCAGTACTTC.

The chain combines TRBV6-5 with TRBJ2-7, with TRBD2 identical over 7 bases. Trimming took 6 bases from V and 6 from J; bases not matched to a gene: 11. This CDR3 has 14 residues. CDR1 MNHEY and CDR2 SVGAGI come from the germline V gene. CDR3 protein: CASSPPSGAREQYF. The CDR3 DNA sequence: TGTGCCAGCAGCCCGCCTAGCGGCGCTCGCGAGCAGTACTTC.

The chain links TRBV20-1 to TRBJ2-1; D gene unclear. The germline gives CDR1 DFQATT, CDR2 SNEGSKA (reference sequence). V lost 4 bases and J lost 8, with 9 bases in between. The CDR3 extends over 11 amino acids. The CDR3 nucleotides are TGCAGTGCTACAAGTCGGGATGAGCAGTTCTTC. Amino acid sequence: CSATSRDEQFF.

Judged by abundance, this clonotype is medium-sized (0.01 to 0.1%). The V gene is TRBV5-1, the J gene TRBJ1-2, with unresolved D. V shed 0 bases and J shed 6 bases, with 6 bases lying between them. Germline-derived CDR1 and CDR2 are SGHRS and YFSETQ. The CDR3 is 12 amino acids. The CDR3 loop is CASSLGSHGYTF. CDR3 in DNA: TGCGCCAGCAGCTTGGGATCCCATGGCTACACCTTC.

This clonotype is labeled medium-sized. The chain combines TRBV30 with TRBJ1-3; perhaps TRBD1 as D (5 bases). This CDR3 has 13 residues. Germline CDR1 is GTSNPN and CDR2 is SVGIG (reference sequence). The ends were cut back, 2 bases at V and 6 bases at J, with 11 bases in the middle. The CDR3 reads CAWSTQGLNTIYF. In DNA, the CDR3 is TGTGCCTGGAGTACCCAGGGACTAAACACCATATATTTT. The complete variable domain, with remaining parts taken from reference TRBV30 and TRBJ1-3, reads SQTIHQWPATLVQPVGSPLSLECTVEGTSNPNLYWYRQAAGRGLQLLFYSVGIGQISSEVPQNLSASRPQDRQFILSSKKLLLSDSGFYLCAWSTQGLNTIYFGEGSWLTVV.